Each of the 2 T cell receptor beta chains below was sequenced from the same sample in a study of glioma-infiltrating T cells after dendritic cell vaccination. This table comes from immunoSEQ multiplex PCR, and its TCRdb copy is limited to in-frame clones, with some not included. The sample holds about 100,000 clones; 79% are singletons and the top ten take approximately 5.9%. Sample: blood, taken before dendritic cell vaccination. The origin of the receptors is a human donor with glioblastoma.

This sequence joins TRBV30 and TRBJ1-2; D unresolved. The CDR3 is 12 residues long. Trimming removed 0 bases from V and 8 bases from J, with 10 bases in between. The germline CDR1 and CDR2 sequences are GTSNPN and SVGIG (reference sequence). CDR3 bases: TGTGCCTGGAGTGTACGGGATGGGGGCTACACCTTC. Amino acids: CAWSVRDGGYTF.

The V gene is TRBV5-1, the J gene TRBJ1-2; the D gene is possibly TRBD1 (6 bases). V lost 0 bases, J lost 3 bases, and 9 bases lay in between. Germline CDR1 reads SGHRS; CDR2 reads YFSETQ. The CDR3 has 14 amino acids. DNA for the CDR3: TGCGCCAGCAGCTTGGGGACAGATCACTATGGCTACACCTTC. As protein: CASSLGTDHYGYTF.